What follows describes a single TCR beta chain. TCRdb's table, derived via immunoSEQ multiplex PCR, lists solely in-frame clones and lacks some. Of 45,000 to 50,000 clones listed, approximately 79% were seen once; the top ten hold 8.5% to 12%. The CDR3 extends over 16 amino acids. The J segment lost 4 bases and the V segment lost 2 bases, leaving 6 bases of the junction unmatched. The germline gives CDR1 SGHTA, CDR2 FQGNSA. This entry belongs to a study of PD-L1 blockade in urothelial cancer. The wider study: Each participant's history included 0 to 3 prior chemotherapy regimens. At 6 weeks and at 3 weeks (second dose) after treatment start, blood was analyzed. Median blood clonality was around 0.08, with about 86,000 unique TCRs.

Time point defined: pretreatment peripheral blood. The sequencing here drew on PBMCs, taken around atezolizumab (anti-PD-L1) treatment. The rearrangement joins TRBV7-2 to TRBJ2-3; 10 nucleotides align to TRBD2. This sequence was found in an older man with urothelial cancer. CDR3 region: CASSLWASGSADTQYF. CDR3 DNA sequence: TGTGCCAGCAGCTTATGGGCTAGCGGGAGCGCAGATACGCAGTATTTT.